These T cell receptor beta chains were read from a single sample in a study of T cell responses to AZD1222 COVID-19 vaccine. Method: immunoSEQ multiplex PCR; TCRdb's copy keeps in-frame clones and lacks some. The repertoire holds 150,000 to 200,000 clones, with 90% as singletons. The source material was peripheral blood, sampled on day 0 of AZD1222 vaccination. The origin of the receptors is an adult in good health. CDR3s include the opening cysteine and the closing phenylalanine or tryptophan. The order of the fields is V gene, J gene, clone size, CDR3 protein. For some rows the clone size is stated as once, few or many, or as a class when expanded; others skip it.

v_call: TRBV27; j_call: TRBJ1-1; clone_size: .; cdr3_aa: CASSSWTGLHGTEAFF
v_call: TRBV7-2; j_call: TRBJ2-7; clone_size: .; cdr3_aa: CASSLGGGAVPYEQYF
v_call: TRBV6-2/TRBV6-3; j_call: TRBJ1-6; clone_size: once; cdr3_aa: CASSFTQGWRNSPLHF
v_call: TRBV19; j_call: TRBJ1-5; clone_size: .; cdr3_aa: CASSILRLGRTLSNQPQHF
v_call: TRBV9; j_call: TRBJ1-1; clone_size: once; cdr3_aa: CASSGDTHTEAFF
v_call: TRBV9; j_call: TRBJ2-3; clone_size: .; cdr3_aa: CASSVEGLQDTQYF
v_call: TRBV29-1; j_call: TRBJ2-1; clone_size: .; cdr3_aa: CSVDKVAGAISSYNEQFF
v_call: TRBV4-3; j_call: TRBJ1-6; clone_size: .; cdr3_aa: CASSQDRAENSPLHF
v_call: TRBV6-6; j_call: TRBJ1-6; clone_size: .; cdr3_aa: CASKSNSPLHF
v_call: TRBV6-7; j_call: TRBJ2-3; clone_size: once; cdr3_aa: CASQVPQATDTQYF
v_call: TRBV4-3; j_call: TRBJ2-7; clone_size: .; cdr3_aa: CASSQDSRLGEQYF
v_call: TRBV30; j_call: TRBJ1-4; clone_size: .; cdr3_aa: CAWSARVGVGTNEKLFF
v_call: TRBV6-6; j_call: TRBJ1-2; clone_size: .; cdr3_aa: CASSSPGQADGYTF
v_call: TRBV6-6; j_call: TRBJ1-2; clone_size: .; cdr3_aa: CASSYSMANYGYTF
v_call: TRBV4-2; j_call: TRBJ1-1; clone_size: .; cdr3_aa: CASSRRQAGTEAFF
v_call: TRBV7-9; j_call: TRBJ2-5; clone_size: few; cdr3_aa: CASSAVDGRGLETQYF
v_call: TRBV27; j_call: TRBJ2-4; clone_size: .; cdr3_aa: CASSFKQGGDIQYF
v_call: TRBV6-2/TRBV6-3; j_call: TRBJ2-7; clone_size: .; cdr3_aa: CASSYRPGWDSYEQYF
v_call: TRBV2; j_call: TRBJ1-1; clone_size: .; cdr3_aa: CASSLGEAFF
v_call: TRBV18; j_call: TRBJ2-7; clone_size: .; cdr3_aa: CASSADLYEQYF
v_call: TRBV7-9; j_call: TRBJ1-2; clone_size: .; cdr3_aa: CASSDDRGVYGYTF
v_call: TRBV27; j_call: TRBJ1-2; clone_size: .; cdr3_aa: CASSSRAGWIGYTF
v_call: TRBV3-1/TRBV3-2; j_call: TRBJ1-1; clone_size: .; cdr3_aa: CASSQVGRAWTEAFF
v_call: TRBV6-4; j_call: TRBJ2-7; clone_size: .; cdr3_aa: CASSYGQGKEGYEQYF
v_call: TRBV7-3; j_call: TRBJ2-2; clone_size: few; cdr3_aa: CASSLGQPNTGELFF
v_call: TRBV5-1; j_call: TRBJ1-2; clone_size: .; cdr3_aa: CASSLGPGESYTF
v_call: TRBV29-1; j_call: TRBJ2-3; clone_size: .; cdr3_aa: CSVALSDTQYF
v_call: TRBV30; j_call: TRBJ1-5; clone_size: .; cdr3_aa: CAWSVGQGAYQPQHF
v_call: TRBV6-5; j_call: TRBJ2-1; clone_size: .; cdr3_aa: CASSYSRGGQNEQFF
v_call: TRBV6-2/TRBV6-3; j_call: TRBJ2-5; clone_size: .; cdr3_aa: CASSKQETQYF
v_call: TRBV29-1; j_call: TRBJ2-2; clone_size: .; cdr3_aa: CSVVGTGGTNTGELFF
v_call: TRBV7-2; j_call: TRBJ2-1; clone_size: .; cdr3_aa: CASTDPGTLGGNEQFF
v_call: TRBV7-8; j_call: TRBJ2-7; clone_size: .; cdr3_aa: CASSPGRSYEQYF
v_call: TRBV7-2; j_call: TRBJ1-2; clone_size: .; cdr3_aa: CASSLGGGFNYGYTF
v_call: TRBV18; j_call: TRBJ1-1; clone_size: .; cdr3_aa: CASSPEGLSTEAFF
v_call: TRBV14; j_call: TRBJ2-7; clone_size: .; cdr3_aa: CASSQPGLAGIYEQYF
v_call: TRBV6-5; j_call: TRBJ2-5; clone_size: .; cdr3_aa: CASSYGTGGFETQYF
v_call: TRBV9; j_call: TRBJ2-3; clone_size: once; cdr3_aa: CASSLYTDTQYF
v_call: TRBV6-5; j_call: TRBJ1-2; clone_size: once; cdr3_aa: CASSPRGGTLYGYTF
v_call: TRBV6-6; j_call: TRBJ1-4; clone_size: .; cdr3_aa: CASSYGQTNEKLFF